The entry below describes one T cell receptor beta chain. Here immunoSEQ multiplex PCR was the method, and the copy in TCRdb shows in-frame clones only, minus some. The sample holds 220,000 or so clones, about 85% seen once. The data stem from a study of blood T cell repertoires in COVID-19. In the study overall: PBMCs, B-cell-depleted T cells, or T cells were the source of the cDNA or gDNA that made up the material.

Seattle enrolled patients during active infection and tracked them longitudinally. The specimen was peripheral blood. The sequence came from a woman aged 50 to 60 with COVID-19, enrolled during active disease.

CDR3: CASSLARGPGNEQFF. CDR3 bases: TGTGCCAGCAGCTTGGCCAGGGGGCCTGGGAATGAGCAGTTCTTC. The chain carries TRBV5-4 and TRBJ2-1; 8 nucleotides agree with TRBD1. V shed 0 bases, J shed 7 bases, and the junction held 6 bases outside the gene matches. The CDR3 is 15 residues long. Germline CDR1 and CDR2: SGHNT and YYREEE (reference sequence).